This T cell receptor beta chain emerged from a study of shared clonotypes between healthy human individuals. Researchers divided each subset's genomic DNA evenly across several immunoSEQ plates. The data were produced by immunoSEQ multiplex PCR, yet TCRdb's version contains in-frame clones alone and is incomplete. This table has 2,500,000 or so clones, 85% to 95% appearing once. Donors, without exception, were Caucasian adults residing in Nashville, Tennessee. The CDR3 spans 18 residues. From germline, CDR1 is SGHDT and CDR2 YYEEEE. V gave up 2 bases and J gave up 0 bases, with 18 bases separating them.

Sequenced material: naive CD4+ T cells from PBMCs. The subset was: CD45RA+ positively selected. The J gene is TRBJ1-3, the V gene TRBV5-6; D remains ambiguous. The source of this sequence is a man aged 18 to 30 in good health. Some clones in this sample may be carry-over from other donors' samples. CDR3 region: CASSFTGRQILSGNTIYF. In nucleotides, the CDR3 is TGTGCCAGCAGCTTCACGGGCCGGCAAATTCTCTCTGGAAACACCATATATTTT.